This entry concerns a single T cell receptor beta chain. This clonotype occurred many times. What this receptor recognizes is not known. No quality values exist for individual bases; no much larger clone is one base distant. The data were obtained in a study of T cells after yellow fever vaccination (dated by TCRdb to about 2019). For context, the study as a whole: Libraries from fractions with low cell numbers were prepared with the SMART-Seq v4 Ultra Low Input RNA kit. Bulk PBMC replicates and cell subsets were isolated from blood drawn at multiple timepoints before and after both primary and secondary immunization. The cohort comprised two healthy male donors, one aged 18 to 30 and one aged 30 to 40 years. To follow T-cell clones before and after primary and booster YFV17D yellow fever vaccination, bulk TCR alpha and beta repertoires were sequenced over time. Points the paper makes about the study in general: Most clones expanded after primary vaccination (about 96% of CD4 and around 88% of CD8) were re-detected after the booster, suggesting that broad memory maintenance occurred. Only a couple of donors were included in the study, so the extent to which the findings can be generalized is limited. Computational filtering was needed because FACS-sorted repertoires could contain abundant contaminating clonotypes from the bulk population. Compared with the primary T-cell response, the secondary T-cell response was faster but weaker, reaching its peak on day 5 rather than on day 15. A small fraction of clonotypes appeared in both the CD4 and CD8 compartments, likely as a result of convergent recombination.

The CDR3 numbers 13 residues from cysteine through phenylalanine. Just the 39-base CDR3 DNA is kept, in frame starting at base 1. V is cut by 5 bases and J by 5 bases, and the space between the germline ends is 16 bases. Based on the germline V gene (reference sequence), the CDR1 and CDR2 sequences are DFQATT and SNEGSKA. This sample's treatment or condition label indicates: live attenuated yellow fever vaccine strain. At each blood-draw timepoint, two biological replicates of bulk PBMCs were collected. A standard Ficoll-Paque protocol was used to isolate PBMCs from peripheral blood. TriZol was used to extract RNA from bulk PBMCs, from CD4 and CD8 fractions, and from dextramer-positive and dextramer-negative fractions. Sequenced on an Illumina NovaSeq 6000. TCR cDNA was made using 5'RACE template switching, a step that added a universal primer site and unique molecular identifiers. Priming of cDNA synthesis was performed from both the TCR alpha and TCR beta constant segments. Library amplification used two PCR steps, and the second PCR step added sample barcodes and sequencing adapters. Libraries were sequenced on Illumina HiSeq 2500 (2x100 bp) or NovaSeq (2x150 bp). On the study's bioinformatics: Reads were demultiplexed and collapsed into UMI consensus sequences with MIGEC, and V(D)J alignment was performed with MiXCR. Using edgeR on replicate PBMC samples, clonotypes were called vaccine-responding if FDR was below 0.01 and the log2 fold change was above 5 up to day 15. CD4 or CD8 identity was assigned to each bulk clonotype according to whether the clonotype was present at higher abundance in the sequenced CD4 repertoire or the sequenced CD8 repertoire. TCRdb reran the public reads through fastp at Q25 and MiXCR, keeping productive beta chains. Every distinct CDR3 protein forms one entry, paired with its most common genes and DNA. These V and J calls rely on TCRdb rather than the paper's analysis. The sample contains some 400,000 distinct CDR3 sequences, about 19% of them found a single time. The ten largest clonotypes hold roughly a sixth of the sample.

The sample was PBMCs, taken before the yellow fever booster vaccination. This chain is built from TRBV20-1 and TRBJ2-7; the best D guess is TRBD1, with 6 bases matching. The source of this sequence is a man between 18 and 29 years old who received the YFV17D yellow fever vaccine. The nucleotide sequence reads TGCAGTGCTCCGCCCCCCAGGGGACACGAGCAGTACTTC. This gives the protein CSAPPPRGHEQYF.